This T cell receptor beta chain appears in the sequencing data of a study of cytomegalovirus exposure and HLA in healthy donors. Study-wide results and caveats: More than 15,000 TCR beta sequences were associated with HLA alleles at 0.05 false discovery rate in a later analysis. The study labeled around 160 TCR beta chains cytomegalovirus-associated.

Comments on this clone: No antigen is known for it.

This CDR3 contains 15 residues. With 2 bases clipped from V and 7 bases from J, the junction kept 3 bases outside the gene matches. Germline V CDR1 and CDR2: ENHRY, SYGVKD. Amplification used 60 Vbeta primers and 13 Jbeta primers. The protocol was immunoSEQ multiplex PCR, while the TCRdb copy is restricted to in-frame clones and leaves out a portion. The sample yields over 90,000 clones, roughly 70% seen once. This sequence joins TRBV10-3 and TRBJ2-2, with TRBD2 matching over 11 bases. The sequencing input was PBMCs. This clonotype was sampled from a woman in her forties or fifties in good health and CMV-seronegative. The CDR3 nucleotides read TGTGCCATCAGTGAGACTAGCGGGGGTTACGGGGAGCTGTTTTTT. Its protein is CAISETSGGYGELFF.